These T cell receptor beta chains were read from a single sample in a study of blood T cells in healthy people across ages. One entry per CDR3 protein results from TCRdb running MiXCR on the 5' RACE reads. Of 540,000 or so distinct CDR3 sequences listed, more than 20% were seen once; the top ten hold just over 8.5%. This sample also appeared in a second study, on T cells of mothers and their children.

The source material was blood. The source of these receptors is a boy younger than 18 in good health. The conserved cysteine and the conserved F or W are not part of the CDR3 here. Fields, in order: V gene, CDR3 protein.

TRBV12-3/TRBV12-4,ASSFSAGGFETQY
TRBV20-1,SARGGPSSGNTIY
TRBV7-9,ASSLGAGRGYT
TRBV10-3,AISELGLAFETQY
TRBV3-1,ASSQAGVENTEAF
TRBV12-3/TRBV12-4,ASRGLAVMY
TRBV27,ASSLKGGLTYEQY
TRBV7-9,ASSPTGDHEQY
TRBV29-1,SAGITQGEKLF
TRBV29-1,SIRQPNQPQH
TRBV29-1,STSADTQY
TRBV6-2/TRBV6-3,ASSDPGQRNQPQH
TRBV2,ASSAGVEGRQGYT
TRBV24-1,ATSDSMRYTGELF
TRBV20-1,STRDPRIPMDIQY